This TCR beta chain emerged from a study of tumor and adjacent non-tumor tissue in lung cancer (dated 2018 in TCRdb). Notes on the research overall: The cohort included more than nine adenocarcinoma, a couple of squamous cell carcinoma and 1 small cell lung cancer patients. Around 30 paired specimens, one tumor and one normal lung sample per patient, were profiled by TCRbeta CDR3 sequencing. Using bulk TCRbeta repertoires from under 17 lung cancer patients, the study set lung tumor tissue side by side with matched distant non-tumor lung tissue. Among the roughly 15 patients, ages ranged from roughly 31 to 76 years, about 10 were men and 5 were women, and disease was TNM stage I to III. A total of 95 million to 150 million productive TCRbeta reads were generated by sequencing, corresponding to an average of about 4.17 million reads per sample.

The germline V gene specifies MNHNS as CDR1 and SASEGT as CDR2. Germline trimming amounts to 8 bases on V and 2 bases on J, with 5 as the count of junction bases outside the gene matches. The CDR3 sequence holds 14 residues, the cysteine and phenylalanine included. Only the CDR3 DNA is retained, 42 bases long and in frame from the first base. RNA was extracted from bulk unsorted tissue and checked for quality with a NanoDrop ND-1000 and an Agilent 2100. All donors had newly diagnosed lung cancer, had not received prior chemotherapy, and were admitted for thoracic surgery in China between August and November 2014. The study excluded patients who had received radiotherapy or chemotherapy before or who had another cancer at the same time. Pieces of surgical tissue measuring roughly 1-2.3 cm3 were kept in RNAlater solution and stored at -80 degrees C until use. Comment on this clonotype: Its specific antigen is unknown. There are no base qualities to consult, and no much larger clone falls within one base.

The library was obtained by multiplex PCR. TCRdb records Illumina HiSeq 2500 as the sequencer. TCRbeta libraries were constructed through three rounds of nested PCR with primers (Table S4) according to protocols modified from ARM-PCR. Before sequencing, PCR products of 200-500 bp were cut from the gel and purified using the QIAquick gel extraction kit. Regarding the original processing steps: Reads were cleaned with Trimmomatic, merged with FLASH into complete CDR3 sequences, and assigned to V(D)J germline segments with MiTCR. Clonal diversity was calculated as the inverse Simpson's index using VDJtools. A read counted as productive if the sequence was in-frame and lacked a premature stop codon. TCRdb cleaned the public reads at Q25 with fastp, built clones with MiXCR and kept in-frame beta chains. Records with the same CDR3 protein are collapsed into one entry carrying the most frequent genes and DNA. What appears here as the V and J calls and clone size reflects TCRdb's work, not the paper's. Present in this sample are about 200,000 distinct CDR3 sequences, roughly 70% of which were seen just once. Jointly, the top ten make up under 30% of the sample.

Broader findings and caveats from the paper: The cohort had only around 14 patients, and the authors noted that larger samples and more detailed clinical data are needed. The sequencing platform is not named in the methods, and unique molecular identifiers are not mentioned. Peripheral blood was not sequenced, so blood TCRbeta repertoires in these lung cancer patients were not examined. Tumor tissue showed significantly higher TCR diversity (inverse Simpson) than normal lung tissue, at around 450 vs 150 (P = 0.0075, Mann-Whitney U test). Significantly higher TCR diversity was found in younger patients, and higher tumor TCR diversity was associated with shorter overall and disease-free survival. The top 100 clones accounted for a significantly larger cumulative portion of the repertoire in normal lung than in tumor tissue.

The receptor was isolated from a man aged 60-69 years with non-small cell lung cancer. Rearrangement joined TRBV6-1 to TRBJ2-3; TRBD2 matches 9 bases in the middle. Source material: lung tumor tissue. The CDR3 amino acid sequence is: CASPAGGVTDTQYF. The DNA is TGTGCCAGCCCAGCGGGGGGCGTCACAGATACGCAGTATTTT.